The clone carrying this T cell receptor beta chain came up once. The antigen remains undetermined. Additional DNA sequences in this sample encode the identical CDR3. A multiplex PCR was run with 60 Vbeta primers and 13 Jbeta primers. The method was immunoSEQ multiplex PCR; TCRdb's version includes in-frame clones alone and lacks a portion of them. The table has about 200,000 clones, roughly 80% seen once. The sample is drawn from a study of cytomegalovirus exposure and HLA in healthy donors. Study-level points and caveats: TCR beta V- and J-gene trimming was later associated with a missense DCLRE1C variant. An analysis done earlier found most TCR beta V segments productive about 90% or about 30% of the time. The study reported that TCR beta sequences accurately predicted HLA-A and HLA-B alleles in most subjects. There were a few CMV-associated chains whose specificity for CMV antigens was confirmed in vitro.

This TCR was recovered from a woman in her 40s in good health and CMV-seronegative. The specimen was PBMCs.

The CDR3 sequence: CASSSGLAGAETQYF. The CDR3 DNA sequence: TGTGCCAGCAGCTCGGGGCTAGCGGGAGCGGAGACCCAGTACTTC. This chain links TRBV7-7 with TRBJ2-5; TRBD2 matches 10 bases. The CDR3 runs 15 residues. CDR1 and CDR2 (germline): SSHAT, FNYEAQ (reference sequence). V dropped 4 bases and J dropped 5; count of bases not matched to a gene: 7.